The 19 T cell receptor beta chains presented below share a single source sample, sequenced in a study of cytomegalovirus exposure and HLA in healthy donors. A multiplex PCR was run with 60 Vbeta primers and 13 Jbeta primers. Only in-frame clones appear in the TCRdb table, and some are missing; sequencing was by immunoSEQ multiplex PCR. The table for this sample gives 120,000 or so clones. Sequencing was carried out using PBMCs. Receptors originate from a man aged 18 to 30 in good health and CMV-seronegative.

The chain links TRBV30 to TRBJ1-1; no clear D. The CDR3 is 14 amino acids. Trimming left V 2 bases short and J 5 bases short, with 15 bases between. Germline values: CDR1 GTSNPN, CDR2 SVGIG (reference sequence). In nucleotides, the CDR3 is TGTGCCTGGAGTCCTCCCGGCGCGGGGACTGAAGCTTTCTTT. Its translation is CAWSPPGAGTEAFF.

The chain uses TRBV27 and TRBJ2-5, with 14 bases identical to TRBD2. This CDR3 is 15 amino acids long. Trimming at V came to 6 bases and at J to 4 bases, leaving 4 bases not matched to a gene. Germline loops: CDR1 MNHEY, CDR2 SMNVEV (reference sequence). As DNA, the CDR3 is TGTGCCAGCAGCCTAGGACTAGCGGGAGGAGAGACCCAGTACTTC. It codes for CASSLGLAGGETQYF.

The chain recombines TRBV6-1 with TRBJ2-5; TRBD1 matches at 8 bases. The germline CDR1 and CDR2 sequences are MNHNS and SASEGT. The J segment lost 4 bases and the V segment lost 7 bases, leaving 11 bases of the junction unmatched. The CDR3 covers 15 residues. The CDR3 sequence: CASKLGQGLSETQYF. The CDR3 nucleotides are TGTGCCAGCAAGCTTGGACAGGGCCTTTCAGAGACCCAGTACTTC.

The genes are TRBV2 and TRBJ1-2, with a possible D match to TRBD1 (6 bases). Trimming pared 9 bases from V and 5 bases from J, leaving 13 bases between. Germline lookup yields CDR1 SNHLY and CDR2 FYNNEI. This CDR3 region has 12 residues. The CDR3 sequence: CARRQVPYGYTF. In DNA form, the CDR3 reads TGTGCCAGAAGACAGGTCCCATATGGCTACACCTTC.

This rearrangement joins TRBV20-1 to TRBJ1-3; no firm D call. V was trimmed by 6 bases and J by 4 bases, leaving 7 bases between them. This CDR3 has 11 amino acids. The germline CDR1 and CDR2 sequences are DFQATT and SNEGSKA (reference sequence). The CDR3 nucleotides read TGCAGTGCCCCGCGAGGAAACACCATATATTTT. This gives the protein CSAPRGNTIYF.

V usage is TRBV10-3 and J usage is TRBJ2-5; D possibly corresponds to TRBD1 (6 bases). The J call may be wrong; the DNA end is better matched by TRBJ2-7. The CDR3 runs 14 residues. Germline V CDR1 and CDR2: ENHRY, SYGVKD. CDR3 in amino acids: CAISESGTPYEQYF. For the CDR3, the DNA is TGTGCCATCAGTGAGTCCGGGACACCATACGAGCAGTACTTC.

The chain uses TRBV7-2 and TRBJ2-7; 8 bases fit TRBD1. The CDR3 consists of 15 residues. J lost 4 bases, V lost 1 base, and 6 bases had no gene match. The germline V gene encodes CDR1 SGHTA and CDR2 FQGNSA. The CDR3 DNA reads as TGTGCCAGCAGCTTAGGACAGGGGTTTGGATACGAGCAGTACTTC. Its protein product is CASSLGQGFGYEQYF.

This sequence joins TRBV27 and TRBJ1-4, with 8 bases matching TRBD1. This CDR3 has 14 amino acids. J gave up 4 bases and V 6 bases, and 4 bases lay outside the gene matches. Germline V CDR1 and CDR2: MNHEY, SMNVEV (reference sequence). In nucleotides, the CDR3 is TGTGCCAGCAGATTCAGGGGGCTTAATGAAAAACTGTTTTTT. Translating gives CASRFRGLNEKLFF.

The chain is built from TRBV5-6 and TRBJ1-2; D is unresolved. V was trimmed by 5 bases and J by 9 bases, leaving 11 bases between them. The CDR3 extends over 11 amino acids. Germline V gene lookup returns CDR1 SGHDT and CDR2 YYEEEE. This chain's CDR3 is CASRHPGSYTF. The CDR3 coding sequence is TGTGCCAGCAGGCACCCGGGAAGCTACACCTTC.

CDR3 region: CASSRGGSTYNEQFF. The CDR3 nucleotides are TGTGCCAGTAGTAGGGGCGGCTCAACCTACAATGAGCAGTTCTTC. This chain joins TRBV19 and TRBJ2-1; D might be TRBD1 (5 bases). V lost 4 bases, J lost 2 bases, and 12 bases lay in between. Germline V gene sequence: CDR1 LNHDA, CDR2 SQIVND (reference sequence). The CDR3 runs to 15 residues. Together with reference TRBV19 and TRBJ2-1, the CDR3 gives the full variable domain: DGGITQSPKYLFRKEGQNVTLSCEQNLNHDAMYWYRQDPGQGLRLIYYSQIVNDFQKGDIAEGYSVSREKKESFPLTVTSAQKNPTAFYLCASSRGGSTYNEQFFGPGTRLTVL.

This chain joins TRBV7-2 and TRBJ2-5; D remains ambiguous. The DNA end is a closer match to TRBJ2-7, so the J assignment may be wrong. This CDR3 has 12 residues. Germline V CDR1 and CDR2: SGHTA, FQGNSA. CDR3 sequence (DNA): TGTGCCAGCAGCTTAACGGACTACGAGCAGTACTTC. Translation gives CASSLTDYEQYF.

The rearrangement uses TRBV5-4 and TRBJ1-2; 9 bases fit TRBD1. There are 14 residues in the CDR3. CDR1 and CDR2 (germline): SGHNT, YYREEE (reference sequence). V trimming: 0 bases; J trimming: 7 bases; junction bases outside the gene matches: 4. CDR3 loop: CASSLEQGASGYTF. CDR3 in DNA: TGTGCCAGCAGCTTGGAACAGGGGGCGTCTGGCTACACCTTC.

V gene TRBV5-1 combines with J gene TRBJ2-5, with TRBD1 matching over 10 bases. Unmatched junction bases numbered 2, after V lost 0 bases and J lost 3 bases. CDR1 is SGHRS and CDR2 is YFSETQ in the germline V gene. The CDR3 length is 15 residues. The CDR3, as DNA: TGCGCCAGCAGCTTGGGGGACAGGGGAGAAGAGACCCAGTACTTC. Protein: CASSLGDRGEETQYF.

The V and J genes are TRBV6-1 and TRBJ1-5, with 10 bases fitting TRBD1. The CDR3 covers 16 residues. The germline gives CDR1 MNHNS, CDR2 SASEGT. J was trimmed by 7 bases and V by 3 bases; bases with no gene match: 9. This chain's CDR3 is CASSEATGGSMQPQHF. The DNA of the CDR3 is TGTGCCAGCAGTGAGGCGACAGGGGGCAGCATGCAGCCCCAGCATTTT.

The rearrangement links TRBV5-4 to TRBJ2-1; 7 nucleotides line up with TRBD1. Germline CDR1 SGHNT, CDR2 YYREEE (reference sequence). The CDR3 extends over 17 amino acids. With 0 bases clipped from V and 0 bases from J, the junction kept 6 bases outside the gene matches. This CDR3 is CASSLALTGLSYNEQFF. The CDR3, as DNA: TGTGCCAGCAGCTTGGCCTTGACAGGGCTCTCCTACAATGAGCAGTTCTTC.

V is TRBV7-2 and J is TRBJ2-7, with D maybe TRBD2 (6 bases). The CDR3 extends over 13 amino acids. V shed 6 bases and J shed 4 bases, with 13 bases lying between them. Germline loops: CDR1 SGHTA, CDR2 FQGNSA. CDR3 sequence reads: CASSPGTLYEQYF. The CDR3 DNA reads as TGTGCCAGCAGTCCCGGGACTTTATACGAGCAGTACTTC.

V is TRBV10-3 and J is TRBJ1-2, with 7 positions matching TRBD1. Germline CDR1 reads ENHRY; CDR2 reads SYGVKD. This CDR3 has 15 residues. Trimming at V came to 6 bases and at J to 4 bases, leaving 11 bases not matched to a gene. CDR3: CAIRGQGQFFYGYTF. DNA for the CDR3: TGTGCCATCAGGGGGCAGGGACAGTTTTTCTATGGCTACACCTTC.

The gene calls are TRBV7-9 and TRBJ2-7, with 7 nucleotides matching TRBD2. The CDR3 has 15 amino acids. CDR1 is SEHNR, CDR2 FQNEAQ, per germline (reference sequence). V was clipped by 5 bases and J by 3 bases; unmatched bases: 10. The DNA of the CDR3 is TGTGCCAGCAGCGGTCTAACTAGCGTTGACTACGAGCAGTACTTC. Translation gives CASSGLTSVDYEQYF.

This chain joins TRBV18 and TRBJ2-7, with 9 bases identical to TRBD2. Germline V CDR1 and CDR2: KGHSH, LQKENI. This CDR3 has 14 amino acids. V shed 2 bases, J shed 3 bases, and the junction held 2 bases outside the gene matches. Here the CDR3 reads CASSPRLADYEQYF. The CDR3 DNA follows: TGTGCCAGCTCACCAAGACTAGCGGACTACGAGCAGTACTTC.